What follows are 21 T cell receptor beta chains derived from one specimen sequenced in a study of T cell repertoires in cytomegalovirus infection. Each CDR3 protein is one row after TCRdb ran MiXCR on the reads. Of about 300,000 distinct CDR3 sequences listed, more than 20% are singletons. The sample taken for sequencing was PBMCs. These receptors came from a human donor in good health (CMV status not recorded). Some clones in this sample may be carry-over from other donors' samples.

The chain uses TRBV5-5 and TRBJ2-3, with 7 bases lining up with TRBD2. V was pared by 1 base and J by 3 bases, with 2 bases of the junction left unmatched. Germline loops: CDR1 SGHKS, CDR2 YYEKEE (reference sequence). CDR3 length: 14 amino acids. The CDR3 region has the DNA TGTGCCAGCAGCTTGTTCGGGGGGACAGATACGCAGTATTTT. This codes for CASSLFGGTDTQYF.

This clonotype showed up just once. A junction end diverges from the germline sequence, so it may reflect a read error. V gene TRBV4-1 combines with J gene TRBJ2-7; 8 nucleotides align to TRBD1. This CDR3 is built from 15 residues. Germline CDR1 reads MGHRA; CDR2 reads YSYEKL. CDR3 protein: CASSQPDRERNEQHF. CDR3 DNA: TGCGCCAGCAGCCAACCGGACAGGGAACGCAACGAGCAGCACTTC.

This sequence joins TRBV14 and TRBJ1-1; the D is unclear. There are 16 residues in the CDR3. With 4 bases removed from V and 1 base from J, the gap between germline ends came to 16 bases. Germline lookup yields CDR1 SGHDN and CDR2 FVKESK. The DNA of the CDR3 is TGTGCCAGCAGCCTCCAAAGCGGGATTTCGAACACTGAAGCTTTCTTT. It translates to CASSLQSGISNTEAFF.

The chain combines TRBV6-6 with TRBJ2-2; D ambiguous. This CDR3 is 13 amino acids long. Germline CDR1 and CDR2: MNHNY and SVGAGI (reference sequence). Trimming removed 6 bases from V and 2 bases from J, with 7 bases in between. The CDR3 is CASRDENTGELFF. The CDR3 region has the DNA TGTGCCAGCAGGGACGAAAACACCGGGGAGCTGTTTTTT.

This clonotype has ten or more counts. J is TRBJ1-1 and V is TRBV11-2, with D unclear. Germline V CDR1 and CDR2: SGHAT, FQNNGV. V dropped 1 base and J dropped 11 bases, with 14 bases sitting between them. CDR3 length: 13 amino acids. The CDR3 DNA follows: TGTGCCAGCAGCTTAGCTCTACGTACCGGGGCTTTCTTT. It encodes CASSLALRTGAFF.

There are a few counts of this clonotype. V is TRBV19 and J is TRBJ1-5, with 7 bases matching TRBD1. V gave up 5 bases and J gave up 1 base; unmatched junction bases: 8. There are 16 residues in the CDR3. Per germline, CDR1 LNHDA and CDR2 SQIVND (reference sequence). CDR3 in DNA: TGTGCCAGTAGTTCAACAGGGGTCGGGAGCAATCAGCCCCAGCATTTT. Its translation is CASSSTGVGSNQPQHF.

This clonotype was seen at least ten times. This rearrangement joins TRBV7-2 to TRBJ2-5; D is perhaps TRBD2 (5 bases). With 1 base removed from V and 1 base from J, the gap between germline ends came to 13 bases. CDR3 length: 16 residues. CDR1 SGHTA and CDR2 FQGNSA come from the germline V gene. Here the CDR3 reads CASSLVLARGQETQYF. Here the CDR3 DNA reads TGTGCCAGCAGCTTAGTTCTAGCCCGAGGCCAAGAGACCCAGTACTTC.

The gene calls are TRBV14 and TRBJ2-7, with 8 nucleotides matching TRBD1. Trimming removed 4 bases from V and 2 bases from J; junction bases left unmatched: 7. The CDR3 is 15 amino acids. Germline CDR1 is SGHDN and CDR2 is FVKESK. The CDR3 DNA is TGTGCCAGCAGCCGAGTTACAGGGGGAACCTACGAGCAGTACTTC. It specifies CASSRVTGGTYEQYF.

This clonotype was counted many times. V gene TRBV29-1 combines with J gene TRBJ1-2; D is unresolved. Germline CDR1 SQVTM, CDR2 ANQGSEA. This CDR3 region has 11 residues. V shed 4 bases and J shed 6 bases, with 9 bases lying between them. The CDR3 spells CSVGASDGYTF. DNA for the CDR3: TGCAGCGTTGGGGCCTCCGATGGCTACACCTTC.

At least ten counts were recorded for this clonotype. The DNA of the CDR3 is TGTGCCAGCAGCTTAGCTCAGGGGATCTCCTACAATGAGCAGTTCTTC. Protein sequence: CASSLAQGISYNEQFF. The V call is TRBV7-2, the J call TRBJ2-1; D might be TRBD1 (6 bases). Trimming took off 0 bases at V and 0 bases at J, with 9 bases between the two ends. Germline assignment: CDR1 SGHTA and CDR2 FQGNSA. The CDR3 is 16 residues long.

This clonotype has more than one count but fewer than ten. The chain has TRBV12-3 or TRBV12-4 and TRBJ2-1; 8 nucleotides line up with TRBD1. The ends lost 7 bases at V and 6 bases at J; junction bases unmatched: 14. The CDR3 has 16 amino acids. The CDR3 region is CASTRTGGTGTNEQFF. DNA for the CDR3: TGTGCCAGCACCCGAACAGGGGGTACGGGTACCAATGAGCAGTTCTTC.

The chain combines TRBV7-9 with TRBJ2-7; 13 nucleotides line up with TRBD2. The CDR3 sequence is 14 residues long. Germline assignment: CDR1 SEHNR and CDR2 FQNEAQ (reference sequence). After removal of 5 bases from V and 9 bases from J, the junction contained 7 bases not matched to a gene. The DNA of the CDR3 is TGTGCCAGCAGCCTCGGACTAGCGGGAGACGGGCAGTACTTC. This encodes CASSLGLAGDGQYF.

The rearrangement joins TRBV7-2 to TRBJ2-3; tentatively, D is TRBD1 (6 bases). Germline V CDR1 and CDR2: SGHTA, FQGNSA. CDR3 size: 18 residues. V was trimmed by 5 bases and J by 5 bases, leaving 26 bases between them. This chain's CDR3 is CASSRLASLVGAGDTQYF. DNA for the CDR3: TGTGCCAGCAGCCGTCTAGCCTCTCTTGTGGGGGCTGGAGATACGCAGTATTTT.

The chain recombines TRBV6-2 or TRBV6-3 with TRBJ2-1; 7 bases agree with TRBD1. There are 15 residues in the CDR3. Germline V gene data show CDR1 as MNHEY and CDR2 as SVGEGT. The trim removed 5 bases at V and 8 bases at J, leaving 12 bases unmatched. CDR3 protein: CASSHFAGGFYEQFF. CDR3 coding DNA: TGTGCCAGCAGTCACTTCGCAGGGGGTTTCTATGAGCAGTTCTTC.

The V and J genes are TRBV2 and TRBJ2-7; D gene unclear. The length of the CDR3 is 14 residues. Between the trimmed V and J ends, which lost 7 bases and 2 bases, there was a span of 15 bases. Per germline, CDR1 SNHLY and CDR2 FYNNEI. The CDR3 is CASTSDRTTYEQYF. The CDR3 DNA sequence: TGTGCCAGCACCAGTGACCGTACAACCTACGAGCAGTACTTC.

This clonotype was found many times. The DNA of the CDR3 is TGTGCCAGCAGGGATTGGGGAATAACTGGCACTGAAGCTTTCTTT. Its translation is CASRDWGITGTEAFF. The chain links TRBV7-6 to TRBJ1-1; D gene unclear. In germline, CDR1 is SGHVS, CDR2 FNYEAQ. CDR3 length: 15 amino acids. V dropped 6 bases and J dropped 4 bases, with 18 bases sitting between them.

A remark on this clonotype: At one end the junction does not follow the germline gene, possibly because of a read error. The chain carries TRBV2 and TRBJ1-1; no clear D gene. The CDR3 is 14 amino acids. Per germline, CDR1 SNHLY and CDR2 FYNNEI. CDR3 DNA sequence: TGTGCCAGCAGTGAAAACGGGGTTGGCACTGAAGCTTTGTTT. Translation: CASSENGVGTEALF. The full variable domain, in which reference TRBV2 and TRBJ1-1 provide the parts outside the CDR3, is EPEVTQTPSHQVTQMGQEVILRCVPISNHLYFYWYRQILGQKVEFLVSFYNNEISEKSEIFDDQFSVERPDGSNFTLKIRSTKLEDSAMYFCASSENGVGTEALFGQGTRLTVV.

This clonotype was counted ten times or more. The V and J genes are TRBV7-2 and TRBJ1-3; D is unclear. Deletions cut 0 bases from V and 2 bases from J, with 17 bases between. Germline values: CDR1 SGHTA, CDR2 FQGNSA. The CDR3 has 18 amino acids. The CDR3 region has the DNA TGTGCCAGCAGCTTAGCCACAGCATTCCCCGCGGCTGGAAACACCATATATTTT. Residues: CASSLATAFPAAGNTIYF.

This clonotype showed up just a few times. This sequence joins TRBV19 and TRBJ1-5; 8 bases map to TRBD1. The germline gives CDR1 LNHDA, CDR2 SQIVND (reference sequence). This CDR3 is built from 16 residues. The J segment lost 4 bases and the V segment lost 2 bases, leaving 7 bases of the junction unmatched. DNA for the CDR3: TGTGCCAGTAGTATATTCACCAGGGGGCAGAATCAGCCCCAGCATTTT. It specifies CASSIFTRGQNQPQHF.

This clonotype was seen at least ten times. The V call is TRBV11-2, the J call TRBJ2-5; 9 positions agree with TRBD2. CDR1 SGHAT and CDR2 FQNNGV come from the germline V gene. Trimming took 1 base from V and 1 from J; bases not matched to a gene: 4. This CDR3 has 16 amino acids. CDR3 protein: CASSLGSGGFQETQYF. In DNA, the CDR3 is TGTGCCAGCAGCTTAGGGAGCGGGGGGTTCCAAGAGACCCAGTACTTC.

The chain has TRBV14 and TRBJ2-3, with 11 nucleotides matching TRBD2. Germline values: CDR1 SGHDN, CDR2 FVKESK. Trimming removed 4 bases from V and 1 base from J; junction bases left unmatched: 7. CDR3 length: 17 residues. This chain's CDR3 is CASSPLGGLAGTDTQYF. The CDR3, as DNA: TGTGCCAGCAGCCCCTTGGGGGGACTAGCGGGCACAGATACGCAGTATTTT.